The T cell receptor beta chain described here comes from a study of response to subunit inactivated influenza vaccine. In germline, CDR1 is KGHSH, CDR2 LQKENI. V lost 6 bases to trimming and J lost 2 bases; unmatched junction nucleotides: 7. This CDR3 has 15 amino acids. This clonotype was detected ten times or more. TCRdb ran MiXCR on the RT-PCR reads and lists one entry per CDR3 protein. This sample has around 710,000 distinct CDR3 sequences, with roughly 13% found just once. Sequenced here: PBMCs from blood, sampled 14 to 15 days before vaccination. The receptor comes from a man in his fifties or sixties who received an inactivated influenza vaccine. The chain joins TRBV18 to TRBJ2-7; 10 bases align to TRBD1. CDR3 region: CASSNQGTGAYEQYF. The CDR3 bases are TGTGCCAGCTCGAACCAAGGGACAGGGGCCTACGAGCAGTACTTC.